Included here is one T cell receptor (beta chain) sequence, with context. Its antigen is not known. This sample is drawn from a study of cytomegalovirus exposure and HLA in healthy donors. Background on the study: HLA-typed donors were the source of about 85 million unique TCRs, which an early data release held. Regarding the study as a whole: Presence/absence analyses treated sequencing depth as roughly uniform across donors. In a later analysis, HLA-associated beta chains showed higher expansion and lower generation probabilities than comparable chains.

The PCR employed 60 Vbeta primers together with 13 Jbeta primers. This table comes from immunoSEQ multiplex PCR, and its TCRdb copy is limited to in-frame clones, with some not included. Here the sample spans approximately 150,000 clones, 70% to 80% being singletons. Trimming took off 2 bases at V and 13 bases at J, with 9 bases between the two ends. The CDR3 is 10 amino acids. Germline V gene lookup returns CDR1 MNHNS and CDR2 SASEGT. This TCR was recovered from a woman in her thirties or forties in good health and CMV-seropositive. Sequenced sample: PBMCs. V is TRBV6-1 and J is TRBJ2-7; tentatively, D is TRBD1 (5 bases). This chain's CDR3 is CASSELGLYF. CDR3 DNA sequence: TGTGCCAGCAGTGAATTGGGGCTCTACTTC.